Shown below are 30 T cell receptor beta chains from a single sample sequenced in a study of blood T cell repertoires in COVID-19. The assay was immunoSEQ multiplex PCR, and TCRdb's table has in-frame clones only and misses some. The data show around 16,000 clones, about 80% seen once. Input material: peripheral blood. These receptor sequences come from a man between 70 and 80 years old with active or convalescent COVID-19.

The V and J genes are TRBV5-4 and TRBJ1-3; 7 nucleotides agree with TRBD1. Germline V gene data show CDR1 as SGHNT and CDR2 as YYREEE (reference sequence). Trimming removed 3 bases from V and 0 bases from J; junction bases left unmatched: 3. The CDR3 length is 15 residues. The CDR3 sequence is CASSSTGFSGNTIYF. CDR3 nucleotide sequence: TGTGCCAGCAGCTCGACAGGGTTCTCTGGAAACACCATATATTTT.

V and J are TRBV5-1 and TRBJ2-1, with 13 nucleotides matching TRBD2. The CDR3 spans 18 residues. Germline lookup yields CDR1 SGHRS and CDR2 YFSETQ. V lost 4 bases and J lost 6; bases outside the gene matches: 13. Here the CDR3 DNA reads TGCGCCAGCAGCGGAGGGTCCGGACTAGCGGGAGTGTTCAATGAGCAGTTCTTC. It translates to CASSGGSGLAGVFNEQFF.

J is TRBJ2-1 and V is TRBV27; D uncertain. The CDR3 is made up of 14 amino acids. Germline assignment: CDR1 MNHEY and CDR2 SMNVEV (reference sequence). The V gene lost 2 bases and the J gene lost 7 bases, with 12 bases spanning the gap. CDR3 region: CASSLASRRNEQFF. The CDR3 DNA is TGTGCCAGCAGTTTAGCATCCCGGAGAAATGAGCAGTTCTTC.

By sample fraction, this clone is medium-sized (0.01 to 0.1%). The CDR3 here is CALGQVNEQYF. CDR3 DNA: TGTGCGCTCGGACAGGTAAACGAGCAGTACTTC. V and J are TRBV30 and TRBJ2-7, with 7 positions matching TRBD1. Germline V gene sequence: CDR1 GTSNPN, CDR2 SVGIG (reference sequence). This CDR3 spans 11 amino acids.

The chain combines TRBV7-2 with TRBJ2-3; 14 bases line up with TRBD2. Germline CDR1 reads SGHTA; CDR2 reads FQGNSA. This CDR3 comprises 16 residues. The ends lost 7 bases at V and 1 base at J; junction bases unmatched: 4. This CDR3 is CASIKGLAGGTDTQYF. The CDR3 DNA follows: TGTGCCAGCATCAAGGGACTAGCGGGGGGCACAGATACGCAGTATTTT.

The CDR3 DNA sequence: TGTGCCAGCAGCCGGGGACAGGACCTAGCCTACGAGCAGTACTTC. Encoded protein: CASSRGQDLAYEQYF. The V and J genes are TRBV3-1 (or the pseudogene TRBV3-2) and TRBJ2-7; 8 bases agree with TRBD1. Trimming at V came to 4 bases and at J to 2 bases, leaving 7 bases not matched to a gene. Germline-derived CDR1 and CDR2 are LGHDT and YNNKEL (reference sequence). This CDR3 region has 15 residues.

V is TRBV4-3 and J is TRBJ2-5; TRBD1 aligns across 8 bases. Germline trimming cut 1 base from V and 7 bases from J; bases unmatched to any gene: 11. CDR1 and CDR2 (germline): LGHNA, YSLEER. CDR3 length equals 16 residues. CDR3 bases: TGCGCCAGCAGCCAAGTCGGGTTTGGACAGGGTGGGACCCAGTACTTC. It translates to CASSQVGFGQGGTQYF.

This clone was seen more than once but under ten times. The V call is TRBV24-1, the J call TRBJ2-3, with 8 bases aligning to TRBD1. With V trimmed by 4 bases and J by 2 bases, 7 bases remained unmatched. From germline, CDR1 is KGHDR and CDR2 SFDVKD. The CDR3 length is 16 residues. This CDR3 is CATSDQATGVTDTQYF. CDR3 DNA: TGTGCCACCAGTGACCAAGCGACAGGGGTCACAGATACGCAGTATTTT.

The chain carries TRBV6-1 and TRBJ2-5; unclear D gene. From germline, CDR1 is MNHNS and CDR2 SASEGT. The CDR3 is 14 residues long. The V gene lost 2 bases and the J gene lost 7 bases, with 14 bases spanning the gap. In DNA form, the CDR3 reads TGTGCCAGCAGTGAATATGACGAGAGGAGGACCCAGTACTTC. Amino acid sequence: CASSEYDERRTQYF.

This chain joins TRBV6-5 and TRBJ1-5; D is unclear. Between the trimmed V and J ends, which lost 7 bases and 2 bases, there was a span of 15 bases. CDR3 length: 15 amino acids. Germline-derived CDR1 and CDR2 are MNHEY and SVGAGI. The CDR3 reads CASTSGYQGNQPQHF. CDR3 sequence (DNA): TGTGCCAGCACCTCCGGATACCAGGGCAATCAGCCCCAGCATTTT.

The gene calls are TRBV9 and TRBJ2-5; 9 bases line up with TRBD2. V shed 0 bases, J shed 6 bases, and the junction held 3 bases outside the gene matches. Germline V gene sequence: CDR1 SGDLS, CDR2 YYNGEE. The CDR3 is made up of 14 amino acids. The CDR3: CASSVGGGAQTQYF. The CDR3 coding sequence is TGTGCCAGCAGCGTAGGCGGGGGGGCCCAGACCCAGTACTTC.

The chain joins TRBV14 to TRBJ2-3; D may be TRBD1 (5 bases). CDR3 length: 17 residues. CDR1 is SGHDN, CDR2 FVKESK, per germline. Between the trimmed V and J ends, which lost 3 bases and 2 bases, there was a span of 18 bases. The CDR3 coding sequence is TGTGCCAGCAGCCACGGCCGATGGGGCCCCACCACAGATACGCAGTATTTT. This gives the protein CASSHGRWGPTTDTQYF.

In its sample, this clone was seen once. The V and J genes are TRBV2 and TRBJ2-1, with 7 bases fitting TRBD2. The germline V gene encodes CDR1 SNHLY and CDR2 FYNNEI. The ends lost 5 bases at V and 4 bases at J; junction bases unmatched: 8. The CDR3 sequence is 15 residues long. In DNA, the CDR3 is TGTGCCAGCAGTAGGGATAGCGGGCCATACAATGAGCAGTTCTTC. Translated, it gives CASSRDSGPYNEQFF.

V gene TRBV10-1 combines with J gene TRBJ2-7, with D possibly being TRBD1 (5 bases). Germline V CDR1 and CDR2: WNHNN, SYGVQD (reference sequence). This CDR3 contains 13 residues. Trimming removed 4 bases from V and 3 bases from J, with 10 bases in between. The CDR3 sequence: CASSVQVGYEQYF. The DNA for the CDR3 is TGCGCCAGCAGTGTACAGGTGGGCTACGAGCAGTACTTC.

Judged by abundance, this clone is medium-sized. CDR3 residues: CASSLSLPGQGVSPLHF. The CDR3 DNA reads as TGTGCCAGCAGTTTATCGCTTCCGGGACAGGGGGTGTCACCCCTCCACTTT. The chain couples TRBV27 to TRBJ1-6, with 11 bases aligning to TRBD1. The CDR3 is 17 residues long. CDR1 and CDR2 (germline): MNHEY, SMNVEV (reference sequence). Trimming removed 0 bases from V and 10 bases from J; junction bases left unmatched: 8.

The CDR3 DNA reads as TGTGCCTGGAGTGTAGACATACCAAGAAATTCACCCCTCCACTTT. It is translated as CAWSVDIPRNSPLHF. The gene calls are TRBV30 and TRBJ1-6, with D unclear. V was pared by 0 bases and J by 7 bases, with 13 bases between. This CDR3 has 15 residues. Per germline, CDR1 GTSNPN and CDR2 SVGIG (reference sequence).

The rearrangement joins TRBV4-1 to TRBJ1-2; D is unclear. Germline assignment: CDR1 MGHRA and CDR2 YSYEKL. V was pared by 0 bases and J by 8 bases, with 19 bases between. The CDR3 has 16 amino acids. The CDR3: CASSQDRDTGYHGYTF. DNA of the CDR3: TGCGCCAGCAGCCAAGATCGAGACACCGGATACCACGGCTACACCTTC.

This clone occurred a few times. The CDR3 DNA sequence: TGTGCCAGCAGTGAAATCGGGACAGGGGAGCTGTTTTTT. Its translation is CASSEIGTGELFF. V gene TRBV6-1 combines with J gene TRBJ2-2; the D gene is possibly TRBD1 (6 bases). V gave up 2 bases and J gave up 8 bases, with 9 bases separating them. This CDR3 spans 13 amino acids. Germline V CDR1 and CDR2: MNHNS, SASEGT.

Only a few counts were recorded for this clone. The CDR3 is CASSVGSNSYEQYF. The CDR3 DNA reads TGTGCCAGCAGCGTAGGAAGCAACTCCTACGAGCAGTACTTC. The V and J genes are TRBV9 and TRBJ2-7, with D unresolved. The CDR3 is 14 amino acids. Trimming took off 0 bases at V and 0 bases at J, with 7 bases between the two ends. CDR1 and CDR2 from the germline V gene are SGDLS and YYNGEE.

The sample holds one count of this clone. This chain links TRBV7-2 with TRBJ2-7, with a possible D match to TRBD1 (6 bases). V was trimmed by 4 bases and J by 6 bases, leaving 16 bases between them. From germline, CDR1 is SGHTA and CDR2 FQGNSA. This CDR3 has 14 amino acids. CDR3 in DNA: TGTGCCAGCAGCTACAGGGCCCCCCCAGCCGAGCAGTACTTC. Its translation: CASSYRAPPAEQYF.

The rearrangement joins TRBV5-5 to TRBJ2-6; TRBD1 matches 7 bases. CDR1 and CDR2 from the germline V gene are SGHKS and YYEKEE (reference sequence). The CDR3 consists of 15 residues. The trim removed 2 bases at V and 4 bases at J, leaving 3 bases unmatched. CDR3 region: CASSFYRGGANVLTF. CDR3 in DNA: TGTGCCAGCAGCTTTTACAGGGGAGGGGCCAACGTCCTGACTTTC.

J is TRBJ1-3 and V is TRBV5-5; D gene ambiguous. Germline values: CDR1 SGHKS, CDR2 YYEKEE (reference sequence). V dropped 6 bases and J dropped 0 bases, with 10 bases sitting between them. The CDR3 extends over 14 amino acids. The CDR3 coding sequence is TGTGCCAGCATGAGGCCGGGCTCTGGAAACACCATATATTTT. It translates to CASMRPGSGNTIYF.

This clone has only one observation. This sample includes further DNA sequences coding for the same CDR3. CDR3: CASSPPGQGSDTQYF. The CDR3 coding sequence is TGTGCCAGCTCCCCGCCGGGACAGGGGAGTGATACGCAGTATTTT. The V and J genes are TRBV18 and TRBJ2-3; 10 positions agree with TRBD1. CDR3 size: 15 residues. CDR1 KGHSH and CDR2 LQKENI come from the germline V gene. V lost 6 bases to trimming and J lost 6 bases; unmatched junction nucleotides: 9.

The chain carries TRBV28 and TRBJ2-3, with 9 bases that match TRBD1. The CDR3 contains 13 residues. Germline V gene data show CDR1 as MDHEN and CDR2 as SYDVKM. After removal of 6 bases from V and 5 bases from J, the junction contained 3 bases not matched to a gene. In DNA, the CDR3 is TGTGCCAGCAGACGACAGGGGGAAGATACGCAGTATTTT. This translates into CASRRQGEDTQYF.

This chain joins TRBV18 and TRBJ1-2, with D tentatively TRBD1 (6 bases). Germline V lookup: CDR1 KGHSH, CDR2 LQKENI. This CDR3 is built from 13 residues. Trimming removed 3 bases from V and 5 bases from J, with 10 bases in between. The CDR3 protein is CASSPSGQYGYTF. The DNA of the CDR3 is TGTGCCAGCTCACCCAGCGGACAGTATGGCTACACCTTC.

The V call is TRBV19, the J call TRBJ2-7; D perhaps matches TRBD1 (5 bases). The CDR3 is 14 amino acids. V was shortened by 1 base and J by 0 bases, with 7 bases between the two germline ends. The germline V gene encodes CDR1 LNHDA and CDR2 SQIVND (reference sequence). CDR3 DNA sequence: TGTGCCAGTAGTATAGGACAGTTCTCCTACGAGCAGTACTTC. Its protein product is CASSIGQFSYEQYF.

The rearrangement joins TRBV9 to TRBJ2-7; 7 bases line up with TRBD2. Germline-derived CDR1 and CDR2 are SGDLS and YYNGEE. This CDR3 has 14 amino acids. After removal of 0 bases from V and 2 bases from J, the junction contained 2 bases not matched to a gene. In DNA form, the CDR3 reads TGTGCCAGCAGCGTAGGGACTAGAGCCTACGAGCAGTACTTC. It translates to CASSVGTRAYEQYF.

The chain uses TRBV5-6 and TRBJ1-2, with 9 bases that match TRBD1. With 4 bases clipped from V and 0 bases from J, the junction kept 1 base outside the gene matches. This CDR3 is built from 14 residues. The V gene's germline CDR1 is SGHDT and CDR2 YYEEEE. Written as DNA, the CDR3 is TGTGCCAGCAGCCGACAGGGGGCTAACTATGGCTACACCTTC. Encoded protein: CASSRQGANYGYTF.

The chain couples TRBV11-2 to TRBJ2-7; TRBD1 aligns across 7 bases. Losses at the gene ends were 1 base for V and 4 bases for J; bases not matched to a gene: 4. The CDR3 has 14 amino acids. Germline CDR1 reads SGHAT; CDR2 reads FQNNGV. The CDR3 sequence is CASSLGDRDYEQYF. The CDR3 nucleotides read TGTGCCAGCAGCTTAGGGGACAGAGATTACGAGCAGTACTTC.

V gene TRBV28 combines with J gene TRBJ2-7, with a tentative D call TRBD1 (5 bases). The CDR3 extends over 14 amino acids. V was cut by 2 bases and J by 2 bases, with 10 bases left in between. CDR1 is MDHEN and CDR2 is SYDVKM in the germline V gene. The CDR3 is CASSLGDSTYEQYF. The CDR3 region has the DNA TGTGCCAGCAGTTTAGGAGACAGTACCTACGAGCAGTACTTC. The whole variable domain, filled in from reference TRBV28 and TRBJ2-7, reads DVKVTQSSRYLVKRTGEKVFLECVQDMDHENMFWYRQDPGLGLRLIYFSYDVKMKEKGDIPEGYSVSREKKERFSLILESASTNQTSMYLCASSLGDSTYEQYFGPGTRLTVT.